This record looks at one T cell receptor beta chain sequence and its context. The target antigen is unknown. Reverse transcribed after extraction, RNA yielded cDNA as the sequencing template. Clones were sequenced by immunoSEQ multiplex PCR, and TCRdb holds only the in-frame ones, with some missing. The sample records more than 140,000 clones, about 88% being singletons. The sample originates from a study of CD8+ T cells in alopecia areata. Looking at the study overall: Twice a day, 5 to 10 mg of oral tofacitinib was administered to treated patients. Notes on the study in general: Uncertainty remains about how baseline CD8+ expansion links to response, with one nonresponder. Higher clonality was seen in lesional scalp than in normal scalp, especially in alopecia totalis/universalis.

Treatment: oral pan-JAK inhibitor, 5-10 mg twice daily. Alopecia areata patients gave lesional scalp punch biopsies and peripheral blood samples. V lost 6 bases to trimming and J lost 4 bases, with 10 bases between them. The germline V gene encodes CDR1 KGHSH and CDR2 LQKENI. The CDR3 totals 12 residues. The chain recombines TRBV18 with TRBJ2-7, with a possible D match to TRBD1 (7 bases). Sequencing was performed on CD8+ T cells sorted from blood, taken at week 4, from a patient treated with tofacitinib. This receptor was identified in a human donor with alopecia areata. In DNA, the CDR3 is TGTGCCAGCTCGGGGGGACAGTACGAGCAGTACTTC. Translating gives CASSGGQYEQYF.